This TCR beta chain was recorded in a study of T cells in Graves' hyperthyroidism and ophthalmopathy. The trim removed 4 bases at V and 4 bases at J, leaving 9 bases unmatched. The germline V gene encodes CDR1 SQVTM and CDR2 ANQGSEA. The length of the CDR3 is 14 residues. RNA transcripts served as the template for amplifying TCR beta CDR3 regions. HTBI primers were employed in a first-round RT-PCR of the TCR CDR3. One entry per CDR3 protein results from TCRdb running MiXCR on the multiplex PCR reads. Seen here are about 570,000 distinct CDR3 sequences, 46% observed once, and the top ten hold around a fifth.

This sequence joins TRBV29-1 and TRBJ1-2; 7 bases fit TRBD1. The origin of this receptor is an adult woman with Graves' disease, either hyperthyroidism or ophthalmopathy (not recorded which). Specimen: peripheral blood or thyroid tissue (not recorded which). This CDR3 reads CSVVKGALGYGYTF. The CDR3, as DNA: TGCAGCGTTGTGAAGGGGGCCTTAGGCTATGGCTACACCTTC.